One and the same sample provided the 21 T cell receptor beta chains below, sequenced in a study of T cells in Graves' hyperthyroidism and ophthalmopathy. Researchers amplified the TCR beta CDR3 regions from RNA transcripts. HTBI primers were used for first-round RT-PCR of the TCR CDR3. Each CDR3 protein is one row after TCRdb ran MiXCR on the multiplex PCR reads. This table holds 340,000 or so distinct CDR3 sequences, over 15% found once. Sequences were obtained from blood. The receptors derive from a man aged 25 to 45 with Graves' hyperthyroidism.

The genes are TRBV28 and TRBJ2-7; possibly TRBD1 or TRBD2 for D (5 bases each). The CDR3 is 16 amino acids. V was pared by 6 bases and J by 5 bases, with 23 bases between. The germline CDR1 and CDR2 sequences are MDHEN and SYDVKM. The chain's CDR3 is CASSPRDGGGPHEQYF. CDR3 coding DNA: TGTGCCAGCAGCCCCAGGGATGGGGGTGGCCCGCACGAGCAGTACTTC.

This clonotype was found many times. V usage is TRBV2 and J usage is TRBJ2-4, with D unresolved. Germline V lookup: CDR1 SNHLY, CDR2 FYNNEI. The germline V and J ends were trimmed by 7 bases and 15 bases, with 19 bases remaining between them. The CDR3 extends over 12 amino acids. As DNA, the CDR3 is TGTGCCAGCACGCAGAACCCCGTCGTTGGGTACTTC. Amino acids: CASTQNPVVGYF.

In its sample, this clonotype was seen a few times. The chain links TRBV6-1 to TRBJ1-3; unclear D gene. Germline V gene sequence: CDR1 MNHNS, CDR2 SASEGT. The CDR3 consists of 13 residues. Trimming took off 6 bases at V and 8 bases at J, with 14 bases between the two ends. CDR3 loop: CASSGPVTDTIYF. Here the CDR3 DNA reads TGTGCCAGCAGCGGACCGGTCACGGACACCATATATTTT.

For this clonotype: A read error is possible here, since a much larger clone lies one base away. DNA for the CDR3: TGTGCCGGCAGCGTAGGGGGACAGGGTTCGATCTACGAGCAGTACTTC. Protein: CAGSVGGQGSIYEQYF. This chain joins TRBV9 and TRBJ2-7, with 9 bases aligning to TRBD1. The CDR3 contains 16 residues. Germline CDR1 and CDR2: SGDLS and YYNGEE.

On this clonotype itself: A read error may explain this, as a much larger clone is one base away. The chain recombines TRBV20-1 with TRBJ2-1, with D unclear. The CDR3 consists of 15 residues. Germline V gene sequence: CDR1 DFQATT, CDR2 SNEGSKA (reference sequence). For the CDR3, the DNA is TGCAGTGCTAGAGATGAAGGACCAAACTACAATGAGCAGTCCTTC. Amino acid sequence: CSARDEGPNYNEQSF.

In its sample, this clonotype was seen many times. The J gene is TRBJ2-1, the V gene TRBV12-3 or TRBV12-4; possible D gene TRBD2, 5 bases. The V and J ends lost 1 base and 3 bases respectively, with 13 bases between them. There are 16 residues in the CDR3. In DNA, the CDR3 is TGTGCCAGCAGTTTAGTTCTGCCTAGCCACTACAATGAGCAGTTCTTC. This sequence encodes CASSLVLPSHYNEQFF.

This clonotype has only a few counts. The chain carries TRBV10-3 and TRBJ2-3, with 7 bases identical to TRBD1. The V and J ends lost 6 bases and 2 bases, in that order; junction bases with no gene match: 8. The germline V gene encodes CDR1 ENHRY and CDR2 SYGVKD. CDR3 length: 15 amino acids. CDR3 sequence: CAISGQAVPTDTQYF. CDR3 sequence (DNA): TGTGCCATCAGCGGACAGGCGGTACCCACAGATACGCAGTATTTT.

This clonotype was observed at least ten times. The chain uses TRBV12-3 or TRBV12-4 and TRBJ2-5; TRBD2 aligns across 8 bases. CDR3 length: 16 amino acids. Unmatched junction bases numbered 15, after V lost 5 bases and J lost 7 bases. CDR3 nucleotide sequence: TGTGCCAGCAGTCTACTAGCGGAATACCCGAGGGGGACCCAGTACTTC. Its translation: CASSLLAEYPRGTQYF.

This clonotype was counted at least ten times. The chain combines TRBV10-1 with TRBJ1-1; D not certain. Germline loops: CDR1 WNHNN, CDR2 SYGVQD (reference sequence). Trimming left V 2 bases short and J 0 bases short, with 7 bases between. The CDR3 contains 14 residues. The CDR3 nucleotides are TGCGCCAGCAGTGAGGGACCGATGAACACTGAAGCTTTCTTT. Translation gives CASSEGPMNTEAFF.

This clonotype was observed a handful of times. This chain connects TRBV24-1 to TRBJ2-7; a weak D match, TRBD2 (6 bases). The ends were cut back, 4 bases at V and 6 bases at J, with 18 bases in the middle. The CDR3 runs 15 residues. CDR1 is KGHDR and CDR2 is SFDVKD in the germline V gene. CDR3 amino acids: CATSEGRRGFSEQYF. In nucleotides, the CDR3 is TGTGCCACCAGTGAGGGGCGGCGGGGTTTCTCCGAGCAGTACTTC.

This clonotype appeared many times. V gene TRBV20-1 combines with J gene TRBJ2-7; D is ambiguous. This CDR3 comprises 15 residues. Germline CDR1 reads DFQATT; CDR2 reads SNEGSKA (reference sequence). V dropped 5 bases and J dropped 2 bases, with 19 bases sitting between them. The CDR3, as DNA: TGCAGTGCTTCCCGGGCGGCTATTCCAGCCTACGAGCAGTACTTC. As protein: CSASRAAIPAYEQYF.

This clonotype came up many times. The chain recombines TRBV12-3 or TRBV12-4 with TRBJ2-2; D is unresolved. The CDR3 length is 14 residues. The V end was cut by 5 bases, the J end by 0 bases, with 7 bases between. CDR3 amino acids: CASSGRPNTGELFF. In nucleotides, the CDR3 is TGTGCCAGCAGTGGACGGCCGAACACCGGGGAGCTGTTTTTT.

This clonotype has a count of ten or more. V and J are TRBV18 and TRBJ2-5; the D is unclear. The germline V gene has CDR1 KGHSH and CDR2 LQKENI. This CDR3 is built from 12 residues. V gave up 3 bases and J gave up 4 bases, with 6 bases separating them. CDR3 coding DNA: TGTGCCAGCTCACCGACGGGAGAGACCCAGTACTTC. Its protein is CASSPTGETQYF. The full variable domain, rest sourced from reference TRBV18 and TRBJ2-5, is NAGVMQNPRHLVRRRGQEARLRCSPMKGHSHVYWYRQLPEEGLKFMVYLQKENIIDESGMPKERFSAEFPKEGPSILRIQQVVRGDSAAYFCASSPTGETQYFGPGTRLLVL.

Regarding this clonotype: Possible read error: a much larger clone is one base away. The chain uses TRBV6-1 and TRBJ1-4; D is undetermined. In germline, CDR1 is MNHNS, CDR2 SASEGT. The CDR3 totals 15 residues. As DNA, the CDR3 is TGTGCCGGCAGTGAACGCGCAGCAACTAATGAAAAACTGTTTTTT. As protein: CAGSERAATNEKLFF.

This clonotype was recorded many times. The V and J genes are TRBV3-1 and TRBJ1-3; no clear D. The V end lost 4 bases, the J end lost 4 bases, and 8 bases lay between the germline ends. Germline V gene sequence: CDR1 LGHDT, CDR2 YNNKEL (reference sequence). CDR3 size: 13 residues. This CDR3 reads CASSLGRGNTIYF. DNA of the CDR3: TGTGCCAGCAGCCTCGGACGGGGAAACACCATATATTTT.

This clonotype was seen at least ten times. The CDR3 spells CASSFEGMGTEAFF. In DNA, the CDR3 is TGCGCCAGCAGCTTTGAAGGGATGGGCACTGAAGCTTTCTTT. The V gene is TRBV5-1, the J gene TRBJ1-1; D is unresolved. The germline gives CDR1 SGHRS, CDR2 YFSETQ. The CDR3 runs to 14 residues. With 2 bases removed from V and 4 bases from J, the gap between germline ends came to 12 bases.

This clonotype was counted at least ten times. V is TRBV3-1 and J is TRBJ1-2; 9 bases are a match to TRBD1. V gave up 2 bases and J gave up 2 bases; unmatched junction bases: 12. From germline, CDR1 is LGHDT and CDR2 YNNKEL (reference sequence). The CDR3 covers 18 residues. This CDR3 reads CASSQLLPGTGTNYGYTF. CDR3 nucleotide sequence: TGTGCCAGCAGCCAACTGTTGCCCGGGACAGGGACCAACTATGGCTACACCTTC.

This clonotype has at least ten counts. The V gene is TRBV6-2 or TRBV6-3, the J gene TRBJ2-3; TRBD2 might be the D (6 bases). CDR3 length: 12 amino acids. Germline CDR1 reads MNHEY; CDR2 reads SVGEGT. V was clipped by 6 bases and J by 7 bases, with 11 bases between them. As DNA, the CDR3 is TGTGCCAGCAGGGGGTGGGACTATACGCAGTATTTT. Its translation is CASRGWDYTQYF.

This chain connects TRBV12-3 or TRBV12-4 to TRBJ1-2; D perhaps matches TRBD1 (5 bases). Trimming took off 6 bases at V and 4 bases at J, with 15 bases between the two ends. The CDR3 has 14 amino acids. CDR3 DNA sequence: TGTGCCAGCAGGTCCAGGGTTACGCCCTATGGCTACACCTTC. As protein: CASRSRVTPYGYTF.

In its sample, this clonotype was seen many times. The rearrangement uses TRBV3-1 and TRBJ2-3; possible D gene TRBD1, 5 bases. Trimming removed 3 bases at V and 0 bases at J, with 13 bases between. Germline CDR1 reads LGHDT; CDR2 reads YNNKEL (reference sequence). There are 16 residues in the CDR3. The CDR3 here is CASSHVTGPSTDTQYF. The CDR3 DNA sequence: TGTGCCAGCAGCCACGTTACAGGCCCTAGCACAGATACGCAGTATTTT.

The chain is built from TRBV20-1 and TRBJ2-3, with 8 bases identical to TRBD2. The germline CDR1 and CDR2 sequences are DFQATT and SNEGSKA (reference sequence). The CDR3 contains 15 residues. The junction had 10 bases not matched to a gene; V was cut back by 3 bases and J by 5 bases. Here the CDR3 DNA reads TGCAGTGCTAGCGGGGTAGCGGGACTGGGAGATACGCAGTATTTT. Amino acids: CSASGVAGLGDTQYF.